These 10 T cell receptor beta chains came from one sample sequenced in a study of immune cell composition in non-small cell lung cancer. Clones were sequenced by immunoSEQ multiplex PCR, and TCRdb holds only the in-frame ones, with some missing. The sample has just over 1,000 clones, about 81% seen once. The normal lung sample lay at least 3 cm, and maximally far, from the tumour. Specimen: non-adjacent lung tissue. The receptor set was obtained from a human donor with non-small cell lung cancer.

This chain joins TRBV2 and TRBJ2-3, with 11 bases aligning to TRBD2. Germline-derived CDR1 and CDR2 are SNHLY and FYNNEI. The V segment lost 7 bases and the J segment 8 bases; nucleotides outside the gene matches: 8. This CDR3 has 14 amino acids. In DNA, the CDR3 is TGTGCCAGCAACCTAGCGGGGGGCCGGGGTACGCAGTATTTT. Translating it yields CASNLAGGRGTQYF.

CDR3 sequence reads: CASSQGGTQYF. The CDR3 DNA is TGTGCCAGCAGCCAAGGAGGGACCCAGTACTTC. The V and J genes are TRBV7-8 and TRBJ2-5, with D maybe TRBD2 (5 bases). The germline gives CDR1 SGHVS, CDR2 FQNEAQ. This CDR3 region has 11 residues. Trimming removed 5 bases at V and 7 bases at J, with 8 bases between. The full variable domain, with the rest looked up from reference TRBV7-8 and TRBJ2-5, is GAGVSQSPRYKVAKRGQDVALRCDPISGHVSLFWYQQALGQGPEFLTYFQNEAQLDKSGLPSDRFFAERPEGSVSTLKIQRTQQEDSAVYLCASSQGGTQYFGPGTRLLVL.

The chain carries TRBV5-1 and TRBJ1-5; weak D call: TRBD1 (6 bases). Looked up from germline, CDR1 is SGHRS and CDR2 is YFSETQ. This CDR3 has 15 residues. With 0 bases removed from V and 6 bases from J, the gap between germline ends came to 13 bases. The CDR3: CASSLEGGAFQPQHF. In nucleotides, the CDR3 is TGCGCCAGCAGCTTGGAGGGGGGGGCTTTTCAGCCCCAGCATTTT.

There are a few counts of this clone. This chain links TRBV4-1 with TRBJ2-7, with D possibly being TRBD1 (5 bases). CDR1 and CDR2 (germline): MGHRA, YSYEKL. V lost 1 base and J lost 6, with 16 bases in between. The CDR3 contains 15 residues. The CDR3 here is CASSQGAGPRSEQYF. The CDR3 region has the DNA TGCGCCAGCAGCCAAGGGGCAGGGCCGAGGAGCGAGCAGTACTTC.

The J gene is TRBJ2-5, the V gene TRBV30; 7 bases are a match to TRBD1. The last part of the DNA fits TRBJ2-7 better; the J call may be wrong. The CDR3 is made up of 12 amino acids. Germline values: CDR1 GTSNPN, CDR2 SVGIG (reference sequence). The CDR3 coding sequence is TGTGCCTGGGGCAGGGGGTGCTACGAGCAGTACTTC. Amino acids: CAWGRGCYEQYF.

The gene calls are TRBV5-1 and TRBJ1-1; possible D gene TRBD1, 5 bases. The V gene lost 4 bases and the J gene lost 0 bases, with 16 bases spanning the gap. CDR3 length: 16 residues. Germline CDR1 and CDR2: SGHRS and YFSETQ. As DNA, the CDR3 is TGCGCCAGCAGCCCGGCTGGGGGGTCTGTGAACACTGAAGCTTTCTTT. Its translation is CASSPAGGSVNTEAFF.

This rearrangement joins TRBV18 to TRBJ2-5, with 7 bases lining up with TRBD2. Germline CDR1 is KGHSH and CDR2 is LQKENI. V was pared by 3 bases and J by 1 base, with 8 bases of the junction left unmatched. The CDR3 is 16 residues long. The CDR3 loop reads CASSPWAGVVQETQYF. CDR3 in DNA: TGTGCCAGCTCACCCTGGGCGGGGGTTGTCCAAGAGACCCAGTACTTC. The complete variable domain, with remaining parts taken from reference TRBV18 and TRBJ2-5, reads NAGVMQNPRHLVRRRGQEARLRCSPMKGHSHVYWYRQLPEEGLKFMVYLQKENIIDESGMPKERFSAEFPKEGPSILRIQQVVRGDSAAYFCASSPWAGVVQETQYFGPGTRLLVL.

V usage is TRBV7-2 and J usage is TRBJ2-5; TRBD2 matches at 7 bases. The junction had 6 bases not matched to a gene; V was cut back by 3 bases and J by 5 bases. This CDR3 spans 14 amino acids. Germline assignment: CDR1 SGHTA and CDR2 FQGNSA. The CDR3 spells CASSLGGGRETQYF. The CDR3 bases are TGTGCCAGCAGCTTGGGCGGGGGTAGGGAGACCCAGTACTTC.

The J gene is TRBJ1-1, the V gene TRBV5-1, with D maybe TRBD1 (5 bases). V was shortened by 0 bases and J by 0 bases, with 9 bases between the two germline ends. The CDR3 runs to 15 residues. Germline V gene data show CDR1 as SGHRS and CDR2 as YFSETQ. CDR3 nucleotides: TGCGCCAGCAGCTTGGGCGGGGGAATGAACACTGAAGCTTTCTTT. It yields the protein CASSLGGGMNTEAFF. The complete variable domain, with remaining parts taken from reference TRBV5-1 and TRBJ1-1, reads KAGVTQTPRYLIKTRGQQVTLSCSPISGHRSVSWYQQTPGQGLQFLFEYFSETQRNKGNFPGRFSGRQFSNSRSEMNVSTLELGDSALYLCASSLGGGMNTEAFFGQGTRLTVV.

The rearrangement joins TRBV6-1 to TRBJ2-5; D may be TRBD2 (6 bases). The germline CDR1 and CDR2 sequences are MNHNS and SASEGT. This CDR3 contains 13 residues. V was pared by 8 bases and J by 3 bases, with 13 bases between. The CDR3 is CASSREFEETQYF. The CDR3, as DNA: TGTGCCAGCTCCCGGGAGTTTGAAGAGACCCAGTACTTC.